These 11 T cell receptor beta chains were sequenced from one sample in a study of blood T cell repertoires in COVID-19. The assay was immunoSEQ multiplex PCR, and TCRdb's table has in-frame clones only and misses some. Of over 85,000 clones listed, under 95% are singletons. The sequencing input was peripheral blood. These receptors were taken from a human donor with active COVID-19. The donor label of this sample is uncertain.

The rearrangement joins TRBV3-1 (or the pseudogene TRBV3-2) to TRBJ2-2; no clear D. V was clipped by 3 bases and J by 6 bases, with 11 bases between them. The V gene's germline CDR1 is LGHDT and CDR2 YNNKEL (reference sequence). The CDR3 sequence is 14 residues long. The chain's CDR3 is CASSQISGSGELFF. CDR3 in DNA: TGTGCCAGCAGCCAGATATCGGGTTCCGGGGAGCTGTTTTTT.

The chain recombines TRBV6-6 with TRBJ2-7, with TRBD1 as a possible D gene (6 bases). CDR1 MNHNY and CDR2 SVGAGI come from the germline V gene (reference sequence). V lost 5 bases and J 3 bases, leaving 14 bases between the germline ends. The CDR3 is 14 residues long. The CDR3 loop is CASSTLRGSYEQYF. The CDR3, as DNA: TGTGCCAGCAGTACCCTGAGGGGGAGCTACGAGCAGTACTTC.

This chain connects TRBV5-5 to TRBJ2-7; 7 positions agree with TRBD2. There are 17 residues in the CDR3. Germline V gene sequence: CDR1 SGHKS, CDR2 YYEKEE (reference sequence). The V and J ends lost 0 bases and 6 bases, in that order; junction bases with no gene match: 15. The CDR3 reads CASSLALTERGEGEQYF. The CDR3 DNA follows: TGTGCCAGCAGCTTGGCCTTAACAGAACGGGGGGAAGGCGAGCAGTACTTC.

This chain links TRBV19 with TRBJ2-5, with TRBD1 as a possible D gene (5 bases). The CDR3 runs to 13 residues. In germline, CDR1 is LNHDA, CDR2 SQIVND (reference sequence). Trimming stripped 5 bases from V and 3 bases from J, with 10 bases between. CDR3 nucleotides: TGTGCCAGTAGTGGGTCGACAGAAGAGACCCAGTACTTC. Translated: CASSGSTEETQYF.

This clone has a handful of counts. The chain uses TRBV11-1 and TRBJ1-4, with TRBD1 matching 9 bases. V lost 5 bases and J lost 7; bases outside the gene matches: 8. The CDR3 loop spans 15 amino acids. Per the germline V gene, CDR1 is SGHAT and CDR2 is FQDESV (reference sequence). The CDR3 region has the DNA TGTGCCAGCAGCCTGCCCGGGACAGGGCTTGAAAAACTGTTTTTT. Amino acids: CASSLPGTGLEKLFF.

This chain uses TRBV7-9 with TRBJ1-1; a possible D gene is TRBD1 (6 bases). The CDR3 contains 14 residues. Germline V gene lookup returns CDR1 SEHNR and CDR2 FQNEAQ (reference sequence). The V end was cut by 5 bases, the J end by 0 bases, with 10 bases between. The CDR3 DNA follows: TGTGCCAGCAGCCCAGGGGCCCTGAACACTGAAGCTTTCTTT. The encoded protein is CASSPGALNTEAFF.

The chain has TRBV24-1 and TRBJ2-2; 7 bases are shared with TRBD1. Germline V gives CDR1 KGHDR, CDR2 SFDVKD. The CDR3 extends over 14 amino acids. V lost 8 bases and J lost 2; bases outside the gene matches: 4. The CDR3 region has the DNA TGTGCCACCACCGGACAGGCTAACACCGGGGAGCTGTTTTTT. It is translated as CATTGQANTGELFF.

The chain has TRBV2 and TRBJ1-1; 10 nucleotides align to TRBD1. V lost 5 bases to trimming and J lost 5 bases; unmatched junction nucleotides: 5. The CDR3 extends over 14 amino acids. Germline V lookup: CDR1 SNHLY, CDR2 FYNNEI. The CDR3 DNA reads as TGTGCCAGCAGTACCGGACAGGGGGAAACTGAAGCTTTCTTT. Amino acid sequence: CASSTGQGETEAFF.

The chain uses TRBV2 and TRBJ2-3, with TRBD2 as a possible D gene (6 bases). Germline V gives CDR1 SNHLY, CDR2 FYNNEI. This CDR3 contains 15 residues. The germline V and J ends were trimmed by 6 bases and 2 bases, with 15 bases remaining between them. The CDR3, as DNA: TGTGCCAGCAGCCGTGGGACTTCCGACACAGATACGCAGTATTTT. Translating gives CASSRGTSDTDTQYF.

The chain links TRBV7-9 to TRBJ2-3; maybe TRBD1 (6 bases). V lost 1 base and J 4 bases, leaving 12 bases between the germline ends. The germline V gene encodes CDR1 SEHNR and CDR2 FQNEAQ (reference sequence). The CDR3 runs to 15 residues. The CDR3: CASSLVRGHADTQYF. In DNA form, the CDR3 reads TGTGCCAGCAGCTTAGTCAGGGGTCATGCAGATACGCAGTATTTT.

This sequence joins TRBV24-1 and TRBJ2-1; possible D gene TRBD2, 5 bases. The V and J ends lost 1 base and 10 bases respectively, with 10 bases between them. Germline V CDR1 and CDR2: KGHDR, SFDVKD. CDR3 length: 13 residues. CDR3 in DNA: TGTGCCACCAGTGATTTTGTAGGCGGGGAGCAGTTCTTC. Translated: CATSDFVGGEQFF.